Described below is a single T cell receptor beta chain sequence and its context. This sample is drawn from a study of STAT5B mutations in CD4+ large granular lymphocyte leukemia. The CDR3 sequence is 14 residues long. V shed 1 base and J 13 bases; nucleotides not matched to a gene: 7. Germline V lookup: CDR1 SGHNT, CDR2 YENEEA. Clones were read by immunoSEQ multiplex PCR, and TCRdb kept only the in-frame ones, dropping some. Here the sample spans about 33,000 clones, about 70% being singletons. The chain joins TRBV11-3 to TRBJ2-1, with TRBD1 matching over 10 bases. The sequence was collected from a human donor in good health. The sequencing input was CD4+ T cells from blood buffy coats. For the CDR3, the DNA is TGTGCCAGCAGCTTAGGAGTGGGACAGGGGCTTCAGTTCTTC. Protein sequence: CASSLGVGQGLQFF. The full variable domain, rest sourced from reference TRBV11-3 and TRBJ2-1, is EAGVVQSPRYKIIEKKQPVAFWCNPISGHNTLYWYLQNLGQGPELLIRYENEEAVDDSQLPKDRFSAERLKGVDSTLKIQPAELGDSAVYLCASSLGVGQGLQFFGPGTRLTVL.